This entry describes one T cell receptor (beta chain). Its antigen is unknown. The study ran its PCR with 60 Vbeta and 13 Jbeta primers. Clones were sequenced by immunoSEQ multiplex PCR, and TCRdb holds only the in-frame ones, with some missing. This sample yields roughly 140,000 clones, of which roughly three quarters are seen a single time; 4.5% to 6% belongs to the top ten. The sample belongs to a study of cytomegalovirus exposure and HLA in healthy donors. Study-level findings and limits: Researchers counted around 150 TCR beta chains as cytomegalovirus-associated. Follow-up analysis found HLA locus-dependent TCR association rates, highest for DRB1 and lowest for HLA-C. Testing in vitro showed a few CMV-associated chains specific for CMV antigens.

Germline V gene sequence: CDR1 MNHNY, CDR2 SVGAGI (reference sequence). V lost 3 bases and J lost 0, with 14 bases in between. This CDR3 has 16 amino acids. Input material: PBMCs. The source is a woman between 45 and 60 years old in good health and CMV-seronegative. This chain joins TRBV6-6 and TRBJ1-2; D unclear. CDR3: CASSYLLQITNYGYTF. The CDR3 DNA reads TGTGCCAGCAGTTATCTATTACAGATTACTAACTATGGCTACACCTTC.